The 27 T cell receptor beta chains given below trace back to one sample, sequenced in a study of T cells in women clearing cervical HPV infection. The method was immunoSEQ multiplex PCR; TCRdb's version includes in-frame clones alone and lacks a portion of them. With about 16,000 clones in the sample, the ten largest clones hold more than 9%. Sequencing was carried out using blood buffy coat. These receptors originate from a woman between 18 and 75 years old with a cervical HPV16 infection that either progressed to CIN3+ or cleared (not recorded which).

A remark on this clone: Read data end 3 residues before the CDR3 end; the end is taken from the germline J gene. The chain joins TRBV6-2 or TRBV6-3 to TRBJ1-2, with D hard to call. CDR3 length equals 13 residues. CDR1 and CDR2 from the germline V gene are MNHEY and SVGEGT. The CDR3 here is CASTSTPAYDYTF. The part of the CDR3 DNA that was read is TGTGCCAGCACATCGACACCAGCCTACGAC.

In regard to this clone: The read gets to within 3 residues of the CDR3 end, and the germline J gene fills in the rest. This chain joins TRBV20-1 and TRBJ2-7, with 12 bases that match TRBD1. Germline assignment: CDR1 DFQATT and CDR2 SNEGSKA (reference sequence). The CDR3 length is 15 residues. Trimming cost V 3 bases and J 5 bases; bases outside gene matches: 8. The sequenced part of the CDR3 DNA is TGCAGTGCTAGGTGGGGACAGGGGGCGACCGACGAG. It codes for CSARWGQGATDE. The entire CDR3 reads CSARWGQGATDEQYF.

As regards this clone: The sequence runs out 3 residues before the end of the CDR3; the remainder is reconstructed from the germline J gene. The rearrangement joins TRBV7-2 to TRBJ2-1, with D perhaps TRBD1 or TRBD2 (5 bases each). V lost 0 bases and J lost 7, with 16 bases in between. The germline CDR1 and CDR2 sequences are SGHTA and FQGNSA. CDR3 length equals 16 residues. CDR3 DNA (partial): TGTGCCAGCAGCTTAGCTGGGGCTCAACGGAGGAATGAG. As protein: CASSLAGAQRRNE. The full CDR3 sequence reads CASSLAGAQRRNEQFF.

By frequency, this clone registers medium-sized. The CDR3 end lies 3 residues beyond the end of the read and is filled in from the germline J gene. The gene calls are TRBV14 and TRBJ1-2; 9 bases align to TRBD1. Germline V gene lookup returns CDR1 SGHDN and CDR2 FVKESK. The CDR3 has 14 amino acids. With 4 bases clipped from V and 3 bases from J, the junction kept 3 bases outside the gene matches. CDR3: CASSRTGDDYGYTF. The covered CDR3 bases are TGTGCCAGCAGCCGGACAGGGGACGACTATGGC.

With respect to this clone: The CDR3 end lies 3 residues beyond the end of the read and is filled in from the germline J gene. The rearrangement uses TRBV5-1 and TRBJ2-3; possibly TRBD2 for D (6 bases). Looked up from germline, CDR1 is SGHRS and CDR2 is YFSETQ. The CDR3 contains 16 residues. V lost 0 bases and J 1 base, leaving 12 bases between the germline ends. The CDR3 region is CASSLEASDGTDTQYF. Incomplete CDR3 DNA: TGCGCCAGCAGCTTGGAGGCTAGCGATGGCACAGATACG.

As regards this clone: The CDR3 end falls 3 residues outside the read, so it is completed with the germline J gene. The chain is built from TRBV11-1 and TRBJ2-7; the D is unclear. Between the trimmed V and J ends, which lost 4 bases and 4 bases, there was a span of 5 bases. The CDR3 sequence is 11 residues long. Germline values: CDR1 SGHAT, CDR2 FQDESV (reference sequence). CDR3 protein: CASSYSYEQYF. The CDR3 DNA, read in part, is TGTGCCAGCAGCTACAGTTACGAG.

With respect to this clone: From the germline J gene comes the end of the CDR3, since the read stops 3 residues before it. The rearrangement joins TRBV29-1 to TRBJ1-1, with D hard to call. The CDR3 spans 10 residues. Looked up from germline, CDR1 is SQVTM and CDR2 is ANQGSEA. The CDR3 spells CSVSEGQAFF. The covered CDR3 bases are TGCAGCGTTTCAGAGGGCCAA.

In the case of this clone: The sequence runs out 3 residues before the end of the CDR3; the remainder is reconstructed from the germline J gene. The chain couples TRBV20-1 to TRBJ1-5, with 7 bases aligning to TRBD1. After removal of 0 bases from V and 5 bases from J, the junction contained 13 bases not matched to a gene. The CDR3 length is 17 residues. The V gene's germline CDR1 is DFQATT and CDR2 SNEGSKA (reference sequence). Partial CDR3 DNA: TGCAGTGCTAGAGATGATTCCAGGGGGGCCCATCATCAGCCC. Amino acids: CSARDDSRGAHHQP. The CDR3 in full is CSARDDSRGAHHQPQHF.

Turning to this clone: Sequencing ends 3 residues short of the CDR3 end; the germline J gene provides the rest. The V and J genes are TRBV2 and TRBJ1-1; the D gene is possibly TRBD1 (5 bases). Germline loops: CDR1 SNHLY, CDR2 FYNNEI. The V end was cut by 6 bases, the J end by 5 bases, with 13 bases between. The CDR3 covers 13 residues. CDR3 DNA, as far as it was read: TGTGCCAGCAGAGGGGATTTTAATACTGAA. Its protein product is CASRGDFNTE. The full CDR3 protein reads CASRGDFNTEAFF.

Concerning this clone: The read ends 3 residues shy of where the CDR3 ends; the end is completed using the germline J gene. J is TRBJ2-3 and V is TRBV29-1, with D uncertain. Looked up from germline, CDR1 is SQVTM and CDR2 is ANQGSEA. The CDR3 is 12 residues long. V shed 7 bases and J shed 0 bases, with 8 bases lying between them. The CDR3 loop reads CSGQFSTDTQYF. CDR3 DNA (partial): TGCAGCGGACAATTTAGCACAGATACG.

As concerns this clone: The read falls 3 residues short of the CDR3 end, and the missing part is taken from the germline J gene. This chain joins TRBV5-1 and TRBJ2-5; 10 bases match TRBD1. CDR1 is SGHRS, CDR2 YFSETQ, per germline. The CDR3 has 15 residues. The ends lost 1 base at V and 3 bases at J; junction bases unmatched: 3. The CDR3 region is CASSLMDRGKETQYF. Incomplete CDR3 DNA: TGCGCCAGCAGCTTGATGGACAGGGGGAAAGAGACC.

On this clone: The read halts 3 residues ahead of the CDR3 end, with the missing end drawn from the germline J gene. The V call is TRBV6-2 or TRBV6-3, the J call TRBJ1-4, with 8 positions matching TRBD1. CDR3 length: 17 residues. Germline-derived CDR1 and CDR2 are MNHEY and SVGEGT. The chain's CDR3 is CASSRSGTGLKNSPLFF. Partial CDR3 DNA: TGTGCCAGCAGCCGATCCGGGACAGGACTTAAAAATTCACCA.

About this clone: The read falls 3 residues short of the CDR3 end, and the missing part is taken from the germline J gene. This chain joins TRBV12-5 and TRBJ1-1; D remains unclear. The CDR3 runs 15 residues. Germline V lookup: CDR1 LGHNT, CDR2 FRNRAP. Trimming took off 6 bases at V and 1 base at J, with 15 bases between the two ends. The sequenced CDR3 bases are TGTGCTAGTGGCCTTACAATTTCGGGGAACACTGAA. Residues: CASGLTISGNTE. The full CDR3 sequence reads CASGLTISGNTEAFF.

Details on this clone: The CDR3 goes on 3 residues after the read ends, and that part is filled in from the germline J gene. The rearrangement links TRBV7-2 to TRBJ1-1; weak D call: TRBD1 (5 bases). V was trimmed by 3 bases and J by 0 bases, leaving 11 bases between them. Germline V gene data show CDR1 as SGHTA and CDR2 as FQGNSA. The CDR3 runs 15 residues. CDR3 amino acids: CASSLGQVMNTEAFF. The CDR3 bases that were read are TGTGCCAGCAGCTTGGGGCAGGTTATGAACACTGAA.

As for this clone: With the read ending 3 residues before the CDR3 end, the germline J gene is used to fill in that end. The chain joins TRBV5-1 to TRBJ1-4; no clear D. Germline V lookup: CDR1 SGHRS, CDR2 YFSETQ. The V and J ends lost 0 bases and 0 bases respectively, with 6 bases between them. This CDR3 comprises 15 residues. This CDR3 is CASSLARATNEKLFF. The CDR3 bases that were read are TGCGCCAGCAGCTTGGCCCGTGCAACTAATGAAAAA.

Note on this clone: The CDR3 extends 3 residues past the end of the read, so its final part is completed from the germline J gene. The chain is built from TRBV6-1 and TRBJ2-3; a possible D gene is TRBD2 (6 bases). V was cut by 4 bases and J by 5 bases, with 10 bases left in between. CDR1 MNHNS and CDR2 SASEGT come from the germline V gene. This CDR3 has 13 amino acids. The CDR3 is CASSGRGKDTQYF. CDR3 DNA (partial): TGTGCCAGCAGTGGTCGCGGGAAAGATACG.

On this clone itself: The read ends 3 residues before the CDR3 terminus; that terminus is restored from the germline J gene. The chain links TRBV7-6 to TRBJ2-1; 9 nucleotides line up with TRBD1. CDR3 length equals 14 residues. Germline V gene sequence: CDR1 SGHVS, CDR2 FNYEAQ. V gave up 5 bases and J gave up 6 bases; unmatched junction bases: 5. The sequenced part of the CDR3 DNA is TGTGCCAGCAGCCCAAAGACAGGGGGCAATGAG. Amino acids: CASSPKTGGNE. The whole CDR3 region reads CASSPKTGGNEQFF.

The CDR3: CASSLQETQYF. The part of the CDR3 DNA that was read is TGTGCCAGCAGCCTCCAAGAGACC. The chain has TRBV11-3 and TRBJ2-5; no definite D call. The CDR3 goes on 3 residues after the read ends, and that part is filled in from the germline J gene. This CDR3 comprises 11 residues. Trimming took 5 bases from V and 1 from J, leaving 2 bases between them. CDR1 and CDR2 from the germline V gene are SGHNT and YENEEA.

On this clone: Read coverage stops 3 residues before the CDR3 terminus; the germline J gene supplies the remainder. The V and J genes are TRBV20-1 and TRBJ2-3; 9 nucleotides match TRBD2. The J segment lost 6 bases and the V segment lost 0 bases, leaving 7 bases of the junction unmatched. Germline V lookup: CDR1 DFQATT, CDR2 SNEGSKA (reference sequence). The CDR3 extends over 15 amino acids. Here the CDR3 reads CSARDLSGRGDTQYF. CDR3 bases read: TGCAGTGCTAGAGATCTTAGCGGGAGAGGGGATACG.

A remark on this clone: From the germline J gene comes the end of the CDR3, since the read stops 3 residues before it. The chain combines TRBV11-3 with TRBJ2-2; D is perhaps TRBD1 (5 bases). The CDR3 covers 15 residues. The V end lost 1 base, the J end lost 6 bases, and 12 bases lay between the germline ends. Germline V lookup: CDR1 SGHNT, CDR2 YENEEA. CDR3 protein: CASSLGDSYAGELFF. The covered CDR3 bases are TGTGCCAGCAGCTTAGGAGACAGTTACGCCGGGGAG.

Note on this clone: The sequenced fragment ends 3 residues before the CDR3 boundary, so the rest is inferred from the germline J gene. The rearrangement links TRBV19 to TRBJ1-2; TRBD1 aligns across 7 bases. Germline V gene sequence: CDR1 LNHDA, CDR2 SQIVND (reference sequence). V lost 6 bases to trimming and J lost 6 bases; unmatched junction nucleotides: 7. CDR3 length: 13 residues. The sequenced CDR3 bases are TGTGCCAGTAGCGGGGACAGATGGGATGGC. Amino acid sequence: CASSGDRWDG. The entire CDR3 protein is CASSGDRWDGYTF.

With regard to this clone: Read data end 3 residues before the CDR3 end; the end is taken from the germline J gene. V and J are TRBV18 and TRBJ1-2; 11 nucleotides line up with TRBD1. Germline assignment: CDR1 KGHSH and CDR2 LQKENI. The CDR3 is 16 residues long. The sequenced CDR3 bases are TGTGCCAGCTCACCACTTACTGGACAGGGGGCCTACGAC. Translating it yields CASSPLTGQGAYD. The full CDR3 sequence reads CASSPLTGQGAYDYTF.

CDR3 sequence: CASKTLGGGPYEQYF. Incomplete CDR3 DNA: TGTGCCAGTAAGACCCTTGGCGGGGGGCCCTACGAG. The chain carries TRBV19 and TRBJ2-7; 8 nucleotides align to TRBD2. With the read ending 3 residues before the CDR3 end, the germline J gene is used to fill in that end. CDR1 and CDR2 from the germline V gene are LNHDA and SQIVND (reference sequence). The V and J ends lost 7 bases and 2 bases, in that order; junction bases with no gene match: 10. The CDR3 is made up of 15 amino acids.

CDR3 sequence reads: CASSERRGQGTDTQYF. The sequenced part of the CDR3 DNA is TGTGCCAGCAGTGAAAGGAGGGGACAGGGCACAGATACG. The chain employs TRBV6-1 and TRBJ2-3; TRBD1 agrees at 8 bases. The CDR3 end lies 3 residues beyond the end of the read and is filled in from the germline J gene. The V and J ends lost 2 bases and 1 base, in that order; junction bases with no gene match: 5. This CDR3 is 16 amino acids long. The V gene's germline CDR1 is MNHNS and CDR2 SASEGT.

About this clone itself: The DNA ends 3 residues before the CDR3 does, and the rest of the CDR3 is filled in from the germline J gene. This chain links TRBV7-9 with TRBJ1-2; no clear D gene. V was shortened by 5 bases and J by 5 bases, with 6 bases between the two germline ends. Germline CDR1 SEHNR, CDR2 FQNEAQ (reference sequence). The CDR3 loop spans 11 amino acids. Incomplete CDR3 DNA: TGTGCCAGCAGCCCGGGGTATGGC. It is translated as CASSPGYG. The full CDR3 protein is CASSPGYGYTF.

Comment on this clone: The missing CDR3 end, 3 residues past where the read stops, is filled in from the germline J gene. This chain uses TRBV19 with TRBJ2-7; 10 bases map to TRBD1. Germline V gene sequence: CDR1 LNHDA, CDR2 SQIVND (reference sequence). The CDR3 length is 15 residues. Trimming took 6 bases from V and 4 from J; bases not matched to a gene: 9. The covered CDR3 bases are TGTGCCAGTAGCCACCGGGACAGGGGCGGGTACGAG. Its protein is CASSHRDRGGYE. The entire CDR3 sequence reads CASSHRDRGGYEQYF.

In the case of this clone: The CDR3 extends 3 residues past the end of the read, so its final part is completed from the germline J gene. This rearrangement joins TRBV13 to TRBJ2-1, with 9 bases lining up with TRBD2. The CDR3 runs to 16 residues. V dropped 5 bases and J dropped 7; count of bases not matched to a gene: 12. The germline V gene has CDR1 PRHDT and CDR2 FYEKMQ (reference sequence). The CDR3 bases that were read are TGTGCCAGCAGCCTCACCCCTAGCGGGATCAGGAATGAG. Translated: CASSLTPSGIRNE. The full CDR3 protein reads CASSLTPSGIRNEQFF.